What follows describes a single T cell receptor (beta chain). As yet, its antigen is unknown. These data belong to a study of lymphopenia after photon versus proton radiotherapy. Only in-frame clones appear in the TCRdb table, and some are missing; sequencing was by immunoSEQ multiplex PCR. The sample shows 30,000 to 40,000 clones, roughly 84% of them seen only once. This CDR3 is 18 amino acids long. Per the germline V gene, CDR1 is SGHTA and CDR2 is FQGNSA. Trimming at V came to 4 bases and at J to 0 bases, leaving 8 bases not matched to a gene. General study findings and limits: Relative stability marked proton patients; photon patients lost diversity and naive cells. Post-nadir diversity loss with photons came from oligoclonal expansion, particularly CD8+ Temra cells.

The TCR sequence derives from a woman in her seventies with pancreatic cancer. The input for sequencing was peripheral blood, taken from a patient treated with proton-based radiotherapy. V is TRBV7-2 and J is TRBJ2-7, with TRBD2 matching over 14 bases. CDR3 coding DNA: TGTGCCAGCAGCTCGGGACTAGCGGGAGCTAGGAGCTCCTACGAGCAGTACTTC. It encodes CASSSGLAGARSSYEQYF.